The rows below give T cell receptor beta chains drawn from one sample of a study of blood T cell dynamics during melanoma immunotherapy. Sequencing was performed with immunoSEQ multiplex PCR; in TCRdb, only in-frame clones are kept and a portion is missing. The table has about 13,000 clones, roughly nine tenths seen once. Here the sequenced sample was blood, taken from a patient treated with checkpoint blockade. All receptors come from a human donor with melanoma. The CDR3 runs from the conserved cysteine through the conserved F or W. The D gene is left open where the match is weak. Expanded clones get a size class; other rows say once, few or many, or leave the size out.

J gene | D gene | clone size | V gene | CDR3 protein | CDR3 DNA
TRBJ2-5 | NA | NA | TRBV10-3 | CAISESNPRTPYQETQYF | TGTGCCATCAGTGAGTCCAACCCCCGGACACCGTACCAAGAGACCCAGTACTTC
TRBJ2-7 | NA | NA | TRBV19 | CASRDSYEQYF | TGTGCCAGTAGGGACAGCTACGAGCAGTACTTC
TRBJ2-2 | NA | NA | TRBV19 | CASSLLETGELFF | TGTGCCAGTAGTCTATTGGAAACCGGGGAGCTGTTTTTT
TRBJ2-5 | TRBD2 | once | TRBV9 | CASSVASASGQETQYF | TGTGCCAGCAGCGTAGCTTCGGCTAGCGGGCAAGAGACCCAGTACTTC
TRBJ2-7 | NA | once | TRBV27 | CASSLTSSYEQYF | TGTGCCAGCAGTTTGACCAGCTCCTACGAGCAGTACTTT
TRBJ1-2 | TRBD1 | NA | TRBV27 | CASSRSTGGASGYTF | TGTGCCAGCAGTCGCTCAACAGGGGGCGCGTCTGGCTACACCTTC
TRBJ2-3 | NA | NA | TRBV6-5 | CASSGLNTQYF | TGTGCCAGCAGTGGGCTGAATACGCAGTATTTT
TRBJ2-5 | TRBD1 | NA | TRBV5-1 | CASSPGTVQETQYF | TGCGCCAGCAGCCCTGGGACAGTCCAAGAGACCCAGTACTTC
TRBJ2-7 | NA | few | TRBV6-1 | CASSDYEQYF | TGTGCCAGCAGTGATTACGAGCAGTACTTC
TRBJ2-1 | TRBD2 | NA | TRBV5-1 | CASSLPKAGGRDEQFF | TGCGCCAGCAGCTTACCTAAAGCGGGAGGCCGCGATGAGCAGTTCTTC
TRBJ1-1 | NA | NA | TRBV5-1 | CASSLLSRDTEAFF | TGCGCCAGCAGTCTCCTATCTCGGGACACTGAAGCTTTCTTT
TRBJ1-4 | NA | NA | TRBV6-1 | CASGQGEGKLFF | TGTGCCAGCGGTCAAGGGGAGGGAAAACTGTTTTTT
TRBJ2-2 | NA | NA | TRBV29-1 | CSVQGQGRYTGELFF | TGCAGCGTTCAGGGGCAGGGCAGGTACACCGGGGAGCTGTTTTTT
TRBJ1-5 | NA | NA | TRBV2 | CASSGRGGSGNQPQHF | TGTGCCAGCAGTGGCCGCGGCGGGTCAGGGAATCAGCCCCAGCATTTT
TRBJ1-4 | NA | NA | TRBV7-3 | CASSLTNGANEKLFF | TGTGCCAGCAGCTTAACGAACGGGGCTAATGAAAAACTGTTTTTT
TRBJ2-1 | NA | NA | TRBV12-1 | CARETSCFGGSDEQFF | TGTGCCAGGGAGACCTCCTGTTTTGGCGGGAGCGATGAGCAGTTCTTC
TRBJ1-2 | TRBD1 | NA | TRBV9 | CASSVGPGDRAWDGYTF | TGTGCCAGCAGCGTAGGACCAGGTGACAGGGCATGGGATGGCTACACCTTC
TRBJ1-6 | NA | NA | TRBV6-1 | CASSDRDLSPLHF | TGTGCCAGCAGTGACCGGGACCTTTCACCCCTCCACTTT
TRBJ2-7 | TRBD2 | NA | TRBV10-3 | CAITRLAGSTYEQYF | TGTGCCATCACCCGACTAGCGGGTTCTACCTACGAGCAGTACTTC
TRBJ2-2 | NA | NA | TRBV27 | CASSLGGGTGELFF | TGTGCCAGCAGTTTAGGGGGCGGAACCGGGGAGCTGTTTTTT
TRBJ2-3 | NA | NA | TRBV6-5 | CASSYSISTDTQYF | TGTGCCAGCAGTTACTCGATAAGTACAGATACGCAGTATTTT
TRBJ2-7 | TRBD2 | NA | TRBV7-2 | CASSSGGRRHEQYF | TGTGCCAGCAGCTCAGGCGGGAGGCGGCACGAGCAGTACTTC
TRBJ2-1 | NA | NA | TRBV6-1 | CASSDGQIKDEQFF | TGTGCCAGCAGTGATGGACAGATAAAAGATGAGCAGTTCTTC
TRBJ1-1 | NA | once | TRBV5-1 | CASSLDQSMNTEAFF | TGCGCCAGCAGCTTGGATCAGTCCATGAACACTGAAGCTTTCTTT
TRBJ2-3 | TRBD2 | once | TRBV28 | CASSADSGRAVDTQYF | TGTGCCAGCAGCGCAGATAGCGGGAGGGCCGTAGATACGCAGTATTTT
TRBJ1-2 | TRBD1 | NA | TRBV28 | CASSPRTGGGYTF | TGTGCCAGCAGCCCCCGAACAGGGGGTGGCTACACCTTC
TRBJ2-3 | TRBD2 | NA | TRBV19 | CASRPAGAYTDTQYF | TGTGCCAGTAGACCAGCGGGAGCGTACACAGATACGCAGTATTTT
TRBJ2-7 | NA | NA | TRBV19 | CASSADSWTYEQYF | TGTGCCAGTAGTGCCGACAGTTGGACCTACGAGCAGTACTTC
TRBJ2-3 | TRBD2 | NA | TRBV5-1 | CASSSSTSGRGDTQYF | TGCGCCAGCAGCTCATCGACTAGCGGGAGAGGAGATACGCAGTATTTT
TRBJ2-5 | TRBD1 | NA | TRBV7-9 | CASSPGQGGKTQYF | TGTGCCAGCAGCCCGGGACAGGGGGGGAAGACCCAGTACTTC
TRBJ1-1 | TRBD1 | NA | TRBV19 | CASSIRGRSTEAFF | TGTGCCAGTAGTATCAGGGGGCGGTCCACTGAAGCTTTCTTT
TRBJ2-1 | TRBD2 | NA | TRBV11-3 | CASSLVSGGNNEQFF | TGTGCCAGCAGCTTAGTGTCGGGGGGGAACAATGAGCAGTTCTTC
TRBJ2-1 | NA | once | TRBV10-3 | CAIRASVYNEQFF | TGTGCCATCAGGGCTAGCGTCTACAATGAGCAGTTCTTC
TRBJ1-2 | NA | NA | TRBV11-2 | CASSSPRRRYGYTF | TGTGCCAGCAGCTCGCCGAGAAGGCGCTATGGCTACACCTTC
TRBJ1-2 | NA | NA | TRBV30 | CAWGGTARNYGYTF | TGTGCCTGGGGGGGGACTGCTCGTAACTATGGCTACACCTTC
TRBJ1-3 | NA | NA | TRBV7-2 | CASSLDFSGNTIYF | TGTGCCAGCAGCTTAGACTTCTCTGGAAACACCATATATTTT
TRBJ1-1 | NA | NA | TRBV6-5 | CASSYSGSNTEAFF | TGTGCCAGCAGTTACTCGGGCTCGAACACTGAAGCTTTCTTT
TRBJ2-4 | NA | NA | TRBV2 | CASSDIGAVAKNIQYF | TGTGCCAGCAGTGATATAGGGGCAGTAGCCAAAAACATTCAGTACTTC
TRBJ2-7 | NA | NA | TRBV4-2 | CASSQGPGSYEQYF | TGTGCCAGCAGCCAAGGTCCGGGGTCCTACGAGCAGTACTTC
TRBJ1-1 | NA | NA | TRBV2 | CASSALENTEAFF | TGTGCCAGCAGCGCCTTAGAGAACACTGAAGCTTTCTTT
TRBJ2-1 | TRBD2 | NA | TRBV27 | CASSLGSGSRSEQFF | TGTGCCAGCAGTTTAGGTAGCGGGAGTAGGAGTGAGCAGTTCTTC
TRBJ2-5 | NA | NA | TRBV7-8 | CASSLRSPGEAGETQYF | TGTGCCAGCAGCTTAAGAAGCCCAGGGGAGGCGGGCGAGACCCAGTACTTC
TRBJ1-1 | NA | few | TRBV30 | CAWRDSPVGTEAFF | TGTGCCTGGAGGGACAGCCCAGTGGGCACTGAAGCTTTCTTT
TRBJ2-7 | TRBD1 | few | TRBV5-1 | CASRTGGGYEQYF | TGCGCCAGCAGAACAGGGGGCGGGTACGAGCAGTACTTC
TRBJ1-5 | TRBD1 | few | TRBV19 | CASRNRGQDNQPQHF | TGTGCCAGTAGGAACAGGGGGCAGGACAATCAGCCCCAGCATTTT
TRBJ1-3 | NA | NA | TRBV4-1 | CASSQEGRGSSGNTIYF | TGCGCCAGCAGCCAAGAGGGTAGGGGGAGCTCTGGAAACACCATATATTTT
TRBJ2-7 | NA | NA | TRBV15 | CATSRDRLLVEQYF | TGTGCCACCAGCAGAGATCGTCTGCTGGTCGAGCAGTACTTC
TRBJ2-7 | NA | NA | TRBV11-2 | CASSFQLNSYEQYF | TGTGCCAGCAGCTTTCAACTTAACTCCTACGAGCAGTACTTC
TRBJ1-2 | TRBD1 | NA | TRBV4-3 | CASSQQSMGTAYGYTF | TGCGCCAGCAGCCAACAATCTATGGGGACAGCTTATGGCTACACCTTC
TRBJ1-2 | TRBD1 | NA | TRBV18 | CASSWDSSYGYTF | TGTGCCAGCTCATGGGACAGCTCCTATGGCTACACCTTC
TRBJ2-3 | TRBD2 | NA | TRBV7-9 | CASSLLSLAGASTDTQYF | TGTGCCAGCAGCTTATTATCCCTAGCGGGTGCTAGCACAGATACGCAGTATTTT
TRBJ1-2 | NA | NA | TRBV9 | CASSGPGQGNGYTF | TGTGCCAGCAGCGGCCCCGGGCAGGGTAATGGCTACACCTTC
TRBJ1-1 | NA | NA | TRBV20-1 | CRAIKDTEAFF | TGCAGGGCAATAAAGGACACTGAAGCTTTCTTT
TRBJ2-7 | NA | once | TRBV19 | CASTATGAYEQYF | TGTGCCAGTACCGCCACGGGGGCCTACGAGCAGTACTTC
TRBJ2-1 | TRBD2 | NA | TRBV4-3 | CASSQDPSGFGGRAGEQFF | TGCGCCAGCAGCCAAGATCCCTCCGGCTTTGGGGGGAGGGCCGGTGAGCAGTTCTTC
TRBJ1-5 | NA | NA | TRBV6-1 | CASSAGPGQPQHF | TGTGCCAGCAGTGCTGGTCCAGGTCAGCCCCAGCATTTT
TRBJ1-4 | NA | NA | TRBV5-1 | CASSHPGGEGEKLFF | TGCGCCAGCAGTCACCCCGGAGGGGAGGGTGAAAAACTGTTTTTT
TRBJ1-2 | NA | NA | TRBV7-9 | CASSFASNYGYTF | TGTGCCAGCAGCTTCGCCAGCAACTATGGCTACACCTTC
TRBJ1-5 | NA | NA | TRBV2 | CASSGPGRGQPQHF | TGTGCCAGCAGTGGGCCAGGGCGAGGACAGCCCCAGCATTTT